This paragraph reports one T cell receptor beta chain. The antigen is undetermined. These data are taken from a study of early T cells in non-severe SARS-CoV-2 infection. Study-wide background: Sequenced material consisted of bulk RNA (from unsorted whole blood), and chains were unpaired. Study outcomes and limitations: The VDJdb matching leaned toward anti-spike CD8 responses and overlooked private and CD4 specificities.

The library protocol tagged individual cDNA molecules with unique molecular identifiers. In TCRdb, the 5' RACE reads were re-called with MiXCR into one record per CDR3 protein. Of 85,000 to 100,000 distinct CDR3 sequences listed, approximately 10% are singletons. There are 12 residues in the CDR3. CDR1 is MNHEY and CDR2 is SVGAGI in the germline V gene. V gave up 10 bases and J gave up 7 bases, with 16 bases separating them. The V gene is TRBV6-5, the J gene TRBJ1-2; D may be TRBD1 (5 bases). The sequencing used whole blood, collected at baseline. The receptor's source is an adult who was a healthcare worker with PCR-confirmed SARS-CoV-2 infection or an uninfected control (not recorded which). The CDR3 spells CATSQGTSGYTF. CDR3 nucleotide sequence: TGTGCCACCTCGCAAGGGACTTCTGGCTACACCTTC.